These T cell receptor beta chains were read from a single sample in a study of human T cells and chemical hapten exposure. TCRdb re-analysed the RACE reads in MiXCR, keeping a single row per CDR3 protein. Altogether approximately 400,000 distinct CDR3 sequences are present, roughly 4.8% being singletons, with the ten largest covering under 3%. The input for sequencing was whole blood, taken in connection with sensitization to the hapten diphenylcyclopropenone (DPC). All receptors derive from a woman between 50 and 59 years old with alopecia areata. Some clones in this sample may be carry-over from other donors' samples. The CDR3 runs from the conserved cysteine through the conserved F or W. The D gene is left open where the match is weak.

>TRBJ2-1|TRBD1|TRBV15
CATSRDETGAEQFF
>TRBJ2-1|-|TRBV9
CASSVAPYNEQFF
>TRBJ1-5|-|TRBV9
CASSNEGGWQPQHF
>TRBJ1-6|-|TRBV18
CASSSQAGSRNSPLHF
>TRBJ1-1|-|TRBV7-9
CASSLSGEKTFF
>TRBJ2-1|-|TRBV5-1
CASSLDSTRNEQFF
>TRBJ1-1|TRBD1|TRBV5-1
CASSSGTEKNTEAFF
>TRBJ1-5|-|TRBV27
CASSPQGPRPQHF
>TRBJ2-7|TRBD2|TRBV7-2
CASSLVASGTRFSYEQYF
>TRBJ2-4|TRBD2|TRBV6-5
CASSYSLAGAGNIQYF
>TRBJ2-7|-|TRBV6-1
CASPRGAGSNYEQYF
>TRBJ1-1|TRBD1|TRBV7-2
CASSPRTGETEAFF
>TRBJ2-1|-|TRBV12-3/TRBV12-4
CASRGVDNEQFF
>TRBJ2-2|-|TRBV12-3/TRBV12-4
CASSLADLLAGELFF
>TRBJ2-1|TRBD1|TRBV7-9
CASRGVRDSSHYNEQFF
>TRBJ2-5|-|TRBV5-1
CASSLEWGQETQYF
>TRBJ2-3|TRBD2|TRBV6-6
CASSYPGTSGPPTDTQYF
>TRBJ2-3|TRBD2|TRBV3-1
CASSQTSGYTDTQYF
>TRBJ2-1|TRBD1|TRBV9
CASSVAGDRENEQFF
>TRBJ2-3|-|TRBV6-5
CASSYGGYTQYF
>TRBJ1-1|TRBD1|TRBV28
CASSSGTAPSRAFF
>TRBJ2-3|-|TRBV7-2
CASSQDGGRTDTQYF
>TRBJ2-1|-|TRBV20-1
CSATSPGTGLNEQFF
>TRBJ1-1|TRBD1|TRBV6-5
CASRYRQGKGTEAFF
>TRBJ1-5|-|TRBV5-8
CASSFLNSNQPQHF
>TRBJ2-7|TRBD1|TRBV4-3
CASSQESGTGGNEQYF
>TRBJ2-5|TRBD1|TRBV27
CASSLWTGNQETQYF
>TRBJ1-1|-|TRBV11-3
CASSRTGPTEAFF
>TRBJ2-1|TRBD2|TRBV12-3/TRBV12-4
CASSLRREWDNEQFF